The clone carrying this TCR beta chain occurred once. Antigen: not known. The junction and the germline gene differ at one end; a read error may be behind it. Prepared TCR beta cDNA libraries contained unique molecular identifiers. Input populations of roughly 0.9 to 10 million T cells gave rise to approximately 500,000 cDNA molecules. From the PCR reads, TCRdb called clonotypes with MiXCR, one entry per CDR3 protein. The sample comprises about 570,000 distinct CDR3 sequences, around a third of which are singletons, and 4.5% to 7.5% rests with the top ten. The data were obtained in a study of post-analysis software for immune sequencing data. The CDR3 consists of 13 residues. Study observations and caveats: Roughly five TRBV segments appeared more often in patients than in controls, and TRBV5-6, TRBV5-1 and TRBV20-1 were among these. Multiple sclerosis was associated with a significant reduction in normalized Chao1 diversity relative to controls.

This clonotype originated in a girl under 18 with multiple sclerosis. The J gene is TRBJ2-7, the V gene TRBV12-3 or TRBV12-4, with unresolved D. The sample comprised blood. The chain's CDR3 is CASSRLPDVERYF. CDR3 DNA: TGCGCCAGCAGCCGACTCCCCGACGTGGAGAGGTACTTC.